This entry concerns a single TCR beta chain. The data were taken from a study of blood T cell repertoires in COVID-19. Study-wide background: Specimens from acute and convalescent COVID-19 originated in the United States, Italy and Spain. T cells, B-cell-depleted T cells, or PBMCs provided the cDNA or gDNA that served as material.

This CDR3 contains 14 residues. In germline, CDR1 is SGHVS, CDR2 FQNEAQ. V was shortened by 5 bases and J by 4 bases, with 12 bases between the two germline ends. Per the study methods: Cell counts per sample came from amplifying reference gene primers. Sequencing used immunoSEQ multiplex PCR; TCRdb keeps in-frame clones, though not all of them. Clone size and the V and J calls come from that table; the DNA yielded D and trimming. Altogether about 190,000 clones are present, under 80% being singletons, with the ten largest covering approximately 15%. The rearrangement joins TRBV7-8 to TRBJ2-1; D remains unclear. The source of this sequence is a man aged 50 to 60 who had recovered from COVID-19. Sequenced input: peripheral blood. The DNA of the CDR3 is TGTGCCAGCAGCCATGGCGGTGGTTACAATGAGCAGTTCTTC. Amino acids: CASSHGGGYNEQFF.